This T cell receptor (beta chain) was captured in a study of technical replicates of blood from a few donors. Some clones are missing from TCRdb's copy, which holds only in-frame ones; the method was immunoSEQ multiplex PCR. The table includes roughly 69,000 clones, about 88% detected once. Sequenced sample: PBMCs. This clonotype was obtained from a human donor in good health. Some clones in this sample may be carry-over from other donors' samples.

This CDR3 is CASSDSSGGDHNEQFF. The CDR3 nucleotides read TGTGCCAGCAGTGACTCAAGCGGGGGGGACCACAATGAGCAGTTCTTC. This chain connects TRBV6-4 to TRBJ2-1, with 10 positions matching TRBD2. Germline V gene sequence: CDR1 MRHNA, CDR2 SNTAGT. The trim removed 0 bases at V and 5 bases at J, leaving 4 bases unmatched. This CDR3 is 16 amino acids long.